This record covers a single TCR beta chain. This sample is drawn from a study of blood T cell repertoires in COVID-19. Overall study context: Researchers got acute and convalescent COVID-19 samples from the United States, Italy and Spain. Sources were T cells, B-cell-depleted T cells, or PBMCs; the material itself was cDNA or gDNA.

The protocol was immunoSEQ multiplex PCR, while the TCRdb copy is restricted to in-frame clones and leaves out a portion. The sample includes fewer than 85,000 clones, approximately 85% of them seen just once. There are 16 residues in the CDR3. Germline V lookup: CDR1 MNHEY, CDR2 SVGAGI. Deletions cut 0 bases from V and 0 bases from J, with 12 bases between. This TCR was recovered from a man older than 75 with acute or convalescent COVID-19. V usage is TRBV6-5 and J usage is TRBJ2-7; D is possibly TRBD2 (5 bases). Sample: peripheral blood. The CDR3 loop is CASSYSIWRSSYEQYF. The CDR3 DNA is TGTGCCAGCAGTTACTCGATTTGGAGGAGCTCCTACGAGCAGTACTTC.